This T cell receptor beta chain is drawn from a study of T cell changes during pregnancy in multiple sclerosis. Data came from immunoSEQ multiplex PCR; TCRdb stores just in-frame clones and leaves some out. The sample includes around 61,000 clones, about 90% of them seen just once. The length of the CDR3 is 13 residues. Germline loops: CDR1 SGDLS, CDR2 YYNGEE. The V and J ends lost 3 bases and 10 bases, in that order; junction bases with no gene match: 6. Sequencing was performed on peripheral blood, taken in the third trimester of pregnancy. This chain connects TRBV9 to TRBJ1-4; 7 bases are a match to TRBD1. This TCR was recovered from a female donor in good health, enrolled as a control in a pregnancy study. In nucleotides, the CDR3 is TGTGCCAGCAGCGCAGACAGGGTCGGAAAACTGTTTTTT. Its translation is CASSADRVGKLFF.